The present entry profiles one T cell receptor (beta chain) with its context. This specimen belongs to a study of blood T cell repertoires in COVID-19. Study summary: Sources were T cells, B-cell-depleted T cells, or PBMCs; the material itself was cDNA or gDNA.

Per the authors' pipeline: Cell counts per sample came from amplifying reference gene primers. This table comes from immunoSEQ multiplex PCR, and its TCRdb copy is limited to in-frame clones, with some not included. Clone size and the V and J calls come from that table; the DNA yielded D and trimming. The sample has fewer than 500,000 clones, nearly 90% seen once. The J segment lost 11 bases and the V segment lost 5 bases, leaving 10 bases of the junction unmatched. Per the germline V gene, CDR1 is MNHEY and CDR2 is SMNVEV (reference sequence). This CDR3 is built from 13 residues. The receptor was derived from a young woman with acute COVID-19. The sample taken for sequencing was PBMCs or T cells enriched from blood (not recorded which). The V gene is TRBV27, the J gene TRBJ2-5, with 8 bases matching TRBD2. This CDR3 is CASSTSRLARQYF. In nucleotides, the CDR3 is TGTGCCAGCAGTACTTCCCGACTAGCGAGGCAGTACTTC.